The 9 T cell receptor beta chains below come from one sample, sequenced in a study of blood T cells in healthy people across ages. Primers used in a second PCR of about 7 to 11 cycles were a sample-barcoded 5' primer and a J-beta primer mix. TCRdb redid the calling of the 5' RACE reads with MiXCR, one entry per CDR3 protein. The sample consists of hundreds of thousands of distinct CDR3 sequences, 55% to 65% of them appearing once. Sequences were obtained from blood. Receptors originate from a man aged 30 to 39 in good health.

This clonotype was seen a handful of times. The chain uses TRBV3-1 and TRBJ1-3, with 9 bases fitting TRBD1. CDR1 and CDR2 (germline): LGHDT, YNNKEL (reference sequence). This CDR3 has 15 residues. J lost 1 base, V lost 4 bases, and 2 bases had no gene match. CDR3 sequence (DNA): TGTGCCAGCAGCCGGGGGACAGGGTCTGGAAACACCATATATTTT. Translated, it gives CASSRGTGSGNTIYF. Combining the CDR3 with reference TRBV3-1 and TRBJ1-3 gives the whole variable domain DTAVSQTPKYLVTQMGNDKSIKCEQNLGHDTMYWYKQDSKKFLKIMFSYNNKELIINETVPNRFSPKSPDKAHLNLHINSLELGDSAVYFCASSRGTGSGNTIYFGEGSWLTVV.

The chain links TRBV6-1 to TRBJ2-7; 8 bases are shared with TRBD1. The CDR3 is 14 residues long. CDR1 is MNHNS, CDR2 SASEGT, per germline. With 4 bases clipped from V and 0 bases from J, the junction kept 2 bases outside the gene matches. This CDR3 reads CASSGTGISYEQYF. The CDR3 bases are TGTGCCAGCAGTGGGACAGGGATCTCCTACGAGCAGTACTTC.

V gene TRBV20-1 combines with J gene TRBJ2-2; D gene ambiguous. V lost 6 bases, J lost 1 base, and 9 bases lay in between. The CDR3 extends over 13 amino acids. Germline V gene sequence: CDR1 DFQATT, CDR2 SNEGSKA (reference sequence). CDR3 sequence: CSAPQQNTGELFF. The CDR3 region has the DNA TGCAGTGCACCCCAGCAGAACACCGGGGAGCTGTTTTTT.

Here the CDR3 DNA reads TGCGCCAGCAGCTTGGCCATGACGGCGTACGAGCAGTACTTC. It encodes CASSLAMTAYEQYF. The chain employs TRBV5-1 and TRBJ2-7, with D unclear. Trimming removed 0 bases from V and 4 bases from J, with 11 bases in between. This CDR3 is built from 14 residues. Germline V gives CDR1 SGHRS, CDR2 YFSETQ. Full variable domain (rest looked up from reference TRBV5-1 and TRBJ2-7): KAGVTQTPRYLIKTRGQQVTLSCSPISGHRSVSWYQQTPGQGLQFLFEYFSETQRNKGNFPGRFSGRQFSNSRSEMNVSTLELGDSALYLCASSLAMTAYEQYFGPGTRLTVT.

The rearrangement uses TRBV5-5 and TRBJ2-7; 7 bases are shared with TRBD1. The germline V gene encodes CDR1 SGHKS and CDR2 YYEKEE (reference sequence). Unmatched junction bases numbered 7, after V lost 4 bases and J lost 0 bases. The CDR3 extends over 15 amino acids. The chain's CDR3 is CASSARDSGSYEQYF. DNA for the CDR3: TGTGCCAGCAGCGCTAGGGACAGCGGCTCCTACGAGCAGTACTTC.

There are a few counts of this clonotype. This chain connects TRBV6-5 to TRBJ2-4, with a weak D call TRBD2 (5 bases). The assigned J gene may be wrong: the sequence end matches TRBJ2-7 better. The CDR3 covers 12 residues. The germline CDR1 and CDR2 sequences are MNHEY and SVGAGI. The CDR3 nucleotides read TGTGCCAGCAGTTACGGTGGAGGCGAGCAGTACTTC. Its protein is CASSYGGGEQYF.

This chain links TRBV6-5 with TRBJ2-5, with D possibly matching TRBD1 (5 bases). The germline V gene has CDR1 MNHEY and CDR2 SVGAGI. V lost 6 bases and J 5 bases, leaving 13 bases between the germline ends. This CDR3 is 13 amino acids long. The CDR3 DNA follows: TGTGCCAGCAGCAAACAGGCTCTCGAGACCCAGTACTTC. Translated, it gives CASSKQALETQYF.

The chain is built from TRBV7-6 and TRBJ2-3, with D maybe TRBD1 (6 bases). CDR1 is SGHVS and CDR2 is FNYEAQ in the germline V gene. There are 15 residues in the CDR3. V gave up 5 bases and J gave up 3 bases, with 15 bases separating them. The CDR3 DNA sequence: TGTGCCAGCAGCGTAACAGGGTACAGTACAGATACGCAGTATTTT. Its translation is CASSVTGYSTDTQYF.

The chain combines TRBV28 with TRBJ2-5, with 15 bases aligning to TRBD2. This CDR3 has 18 residues. The germline V gene encodes CDR1 MDHEN and CDR2 SYDVKM. The V and J ends lost 5 bases and 11 bases, in that order; junction bases with no gene match: 18. The CDR3 loop reads CASSPGLAGGPTYNEQYF. The CDR3 nucleotides are TGTGCCAGCAGTCCTGGACTAGCGGGAGGGCCGACATACAATGAGCAGTACTTC.